Listed below are T cell receptor beta chains from one sample, sequenced in a study of control samples from healthy donors and cancer patients. Produced via immunoSEQ multiplex PCR; TCRdb's table is partial and in-frame only. This table holds 150,000 to 200,000 clones, approximately 94% found once. Source material: PBMCs. The receptors originated from a man between 60 and 70 years old with colorectal cancer. Each CDR3 is given with its conserved first and last residue. Clone size, where shown, is once, few, many, or a class for clones that have expanded.

v_call	j_call	clone_size	cdr3_aa
TRBV18	TRBJ2-5	-	CASSIRDQETQYF
TRBV28	TRBJ2-7	-	CASTTPGQGLYEQYF
TRBV9	TRBJ1-2	-	CASSDGTGFRGYTF
TRBV5-8	TRBJ2-6	-	CASSLDGSGANVLTF
TRBV7-8	TRBJ1-6	-	CASSVTGQNNSPLHF
TRBV7-6	TRBJ1-2	-	CASSPIGAGGYTF
TRBV11-2	TRBJ1-2	-	CASSLGGGYGYTF
TRBV29-1	TRBJ1-3	once	CSVELVSGNTIYF
TRBV4-1	TRBJ1-5	-	CASSQDLIGQPQHF
TRBV19	TRBJ1-5	-	CASSISGQTYGEPQHF
TRBV11-2	TRBJ2-6	-	CASSPRTIGGANVLTF
TRBV7-6	TRBJ1-3	-	CASSPQGGGNTIYF
TRBV24-1	TRBJ1-2	-	CATSDKTGEDYGYTF
TRBV24-1	TRBJ2-1	-	CATSEKDPHEQFF
TRBV10-2	TRBJ2-2	-	CASKAGELFF
TRBV25-1	TRBJ2-3	-	CASSESGTPTDTQYF
TRBV5-4	TRBJ1-2	-	CASSFDGFYGYTF
TRBV7-8	TRBJ1-6	-	CASSSHGPGQMVAPLHF
TRBV7-9	TRBJ2-1	-	CASSSSVLEEQFF
TRBV2	TRBJ2-2	-	CASRPGTTSGTGELFF
TRBV20-1	TRBJ1-2	-	CSASQDNYGYTF
TRBV24-1	TRBJ2-2	once	CATSDLPGHTGELFF
TRBV19	TRBJ1-2	-	CASSDQRSYGYTF
TRBV18	TRBJ1-1	-	CASSPQGQGTEAFF
TRBV19	TRBJ1-2	-	CASSMARLYGYTF
TRBV3-1/TRBV3-2	TRBJ2-3	-	CASSQEGGGSPDTQYF
TRBV6-1	TRBJ2-3	-	CASSEPLAPYTDTQYF
TRBV29-1	TRBJ1-1	-	CSVVSDRTEAFF
TRBV5-6	TRBJ2-7	-	CASSLVGDHYEQYF
TRBV10-3	TRBJ2-1	-	CAINRGYEQFF
TRBV2	TRBJ1-3	-	CASSEGTEGSGNTIYF
TRBV19	TRBJ2-5	-	CASSIPNRQETQYF
TRBV7-6	TRBJ2-5	-	CASSRGQGQETQYF
TRBV30	TRBJ1-1	-	CAWSVRVSGTEAFF
TRBV5-8	TRBJ2-2	once	CASTQPGWGLDGELFF